This T cell receptor (beta chain) was captured in a study of blood T cell repertoires in COVID-19. Study as a whole: PBMCs, B-cell-depleted T cells, or T cells were the source of the cDNA or gDNA that made up the material.

Recruits, aged about 18 to 100 years, lived in 25 or so US areas. Assignment of participants to cohorts was predicated upon participant-reported clinical history. Symptom resolution, clearance, or two negative PCRs marked donors in Cohort 3 as recovered. The CDR3 runs to 14 residues. Trimming left V 5 bases short and J 6 bases short, with 15 bases between. In germline, CDR1 is SGHDT, CDR2 YYEEEE. Data came from immunoSEQ multiplex PCR; TCRdb stores just in-frame clones and leaves some out. The sample lists 200,000 to 250,000 clones, around 86% occurring once. The receptor's source is a woman between 45 and 60 years old who had recovered from COVID-19. Material for sequencing was PBMCs or T cells enriched from blood (not recorded which). This chain connects TRBV5-6 to TRBJ2-1, with no clear D. The DNA of the CDR3 is TGTGCCAGCAGGAAACCGAGTCTCTTCAATGAGCAGTTCTTC. This gives the protein CASRKPSLFNEQFF. The full variable domain, in which reference TRBV5-6 and TRBJ2-1 provide the parts outside the CDR3, is DAGVTQSPTHLIKTRGQQVTLRCSPKSGHDTVSWYQQALGQGPQFIFQYYEEEERQRGNFPDRFSGHQFPNYSSELNVNALLLGDSALYLCASRKPSLFNEQFFGPGTRLTVL.